The rows below give T cell receptor beta chains drawn from one sample of a study of blood T cell repertoires in COVID-19. Data came from immunoSEQ multiplex PCR; TCRdb stores just in-frame clones and leaves some out. This table has around 280,000 clones, about 83% appearing once. Sample: PBMCs or T cells enriched from blood (not recorded which). The receptors here all came from a woman between 40 and 50 years old who had recovered from COVID-19. Both conserved end residues are part of each CDR3. D genes are given only for firm matches.

d_call	v_call	j_call	cdr3_aa
-	TRBV29-1	TRBJ2-1	CSPPGEAGLYNEQFF
TRBD2	TRBV4-3	TRBJ2-6	CASSQDHGRDSGANVLTF
-	TRBV5-1	TRBJ2-7	CASTTEGYEQYF
-	TRBV19	TRBJ2-5	CASSTYGTLQETQYF
TRBD2	TRBV18	TRBJ2-1	CASSPPSGGNEQFF
-	TRBV7-6	TRBJ2-1	CASSLVSGAVNNEQFF
-	TRBV7-9	TRBJ1-2	CASSSDVGFRRVYGYTF
TRBD1	TRBV19	TRBJ2-1	CASSMRGTGVYSEQFF
-	TRBV2	TRBJ2-5	CASRSSGQETQYF
-	TRBV3-1/TRBV3-2	TRBJ2-2	CASSQARAGELFF
-	TRBV7-8	TRBJ1-5	CASSQRGRGINQPQHF
-	TRBV19	TRBJ1-3	CASSTGGPGNTIYF
-	TRBV2	TRBJ1-2	CASSQQPGGANGYTF
TRBD2	TRBV7-2	TRBJ2-3	CASSLGSGRTDTQYF
TRBD2	TRBV19	TRBJ2-1	CASSITGSGGNEQFF